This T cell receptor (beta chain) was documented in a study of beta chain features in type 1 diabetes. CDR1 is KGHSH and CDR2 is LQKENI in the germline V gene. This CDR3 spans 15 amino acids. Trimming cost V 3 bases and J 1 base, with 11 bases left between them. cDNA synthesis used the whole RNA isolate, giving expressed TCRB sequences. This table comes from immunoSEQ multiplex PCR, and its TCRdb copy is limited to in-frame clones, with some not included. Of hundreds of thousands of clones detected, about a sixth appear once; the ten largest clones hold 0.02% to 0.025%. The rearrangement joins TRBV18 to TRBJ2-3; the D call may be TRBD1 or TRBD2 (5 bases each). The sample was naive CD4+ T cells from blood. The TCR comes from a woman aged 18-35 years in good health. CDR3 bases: TGTGCCAGCTCACCGAGGGGCAGCCGCACAGATACGCAGTATTTT. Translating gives CASSPRGSRTDTQYF.